Listed below are T cell receptor delta chains from one sample, sequenced in a study of gamma-delta chains in newborns, infants, children. TCRdb redid clone calling on the reads using CATT. This repertoire shows just under 9,500 delta-chain clones, 20% to 25% found once; its top ten account for approximately 4.8%. The specimen sequenced was blood. These receptors were obtained from a child who was a newborn, infant or young child, either healthy, febrile or measles-vaccinated (not recorded which). CDR3s include the opening cysteine and the closing phenylalanine or tryptophan. D genes are given only for firm matches. The size entry is marked missing in some rows and otherwise reads once, few, many or a size class.

v_call,clone_size,d_call,j_call,cdr3_aa,cdr3_nt
TRDV2,-,TRDD3,TRDJ1,CACDTVGGSALKLIF,TGTGCCTGTGACACCGTTGGGGGATCGGCCCTCAAACTCATCTTT
TRDV2,few,TRDD3,TRDJ1,CACDDIPTPTTGGYAPVYTNKLIF,TGTGCCTGTGACGACATTCCTACTCCAACGACTGGGGGATACGCGCCCGTGTACACCAATAAACTCATCTTT
TRDV2,few,-,TRDJ1,CACDPLRGEEHYTDKLIF,TGTGCCTGTGACCCACTACGAGGAGAGGAACACTACACCGATAAACTCATCTTT
TRDV2,few,TRDD2,TRDJ1,CACDTIVPTGGMDGAHTDKLIF,TGTGCCTGTGACACCATAGTTCCTACCGGCGGAATGGATGGCGCGCACACCGATAAACTCATCTTT
TRDV2,-,TRDD2,TRDJ1,CACDSIPTLVLVYTPDKLIF,TGTGCCTGTGACTCCATTCCTACCTTAGTACTGGTGTATACGCCCGATAAACTCATCTTT
TRDV2,few,TRDD3,TRDJ1,CACDTVSYPTGGYRTDKLIF,TGTGCCTGTGACACCGTTTCCTACCCCACTGGGGGATACAGGACCGATAAACTCATCTTT
TRDV2,medium-sized,TRDD3,TRDJ3,CACDTLGAGDSWDTRQMFF,TGTGCCTGTGACACCCTGGGGGCAGGGGACTCCTGGGACACCCGACAGATGTTTTTC
TRDV1,few,TRDD3,TRDJ1,CALKLRTGTGGYLYTDKLIF,TGTGCTCTCAAACTCCGCACCGGTACTGGGGGATACCTGTACACCGATAAACTCATCTTT
TRDV2,medium-sized,TRDD3,TRDJ3,CACDTVGESSWDTRQMFF,TGTGCCTGTGACACAGTGGGGGAGAGCTCCTGGGACACCCGACAGATGTTTTTC
TRDV2,few,TRDD3,TRDJ1,CACDTLPSTGGLYTDKLIF,TGTGCCTGTGACACCCTTCCTTCAACTGGGGGCCTGTACACCGATAAACTCATCTTT
TRDV2,few,TRDD3,TRDJ3,CACDFWGTSSSWDTRQMFF,TGTGCCTGTGACTTCTGGGGGACTTCGAGCTCCTGGGACACCCGACAGATGTTTTTC
TRDV2,few,TRDD3,TRDJ1,CACSLLGERYTDKLIF,TGTGCCTGCTCCTTACTGGGGGAAAGATACACCGATAAACTCATCTTT
TRDV2,-,TRDD3,TRDJ1,CACDPVLLGDLRTDKLIF,TGTGCCTGTGACCCTGTTTTACTGGGGGACCTCCGCACCGATAAACTCATCTTT
TRDV2,few,TRDD3,TRDJ1,CACDKVSRGTTGGTLYTDKLIF,TGTGCCTGTGACAAGGTTTCGAGGGGCACGACTGGGGGAACGTTGTACACCGATAAACTCATCTTT
TRDV2,-,TRDD3,TRDJ3,CACDTVLGDTKESLDTRRMFF,TGTGCCTGTGACACCGTACTGGGGGATACAAAAGAGTCCTTGGACACCCGACGGATGTTTTTC
TRDV2,once,TRDD3,TRDJ1,CACDSHFPGRDTLYTDKLTF,TGTGCCTGTGACTCACATTTCCCAGGGAGGGATACCCTTTACACCGATAAACTCACCTTT
TRDV2,-,TRDD3,TRDJ3,CACDTVGGYSWDTRQMFF,TGTGCCTGTGACACCGTAGGGGGATACTCCTGGGACACCCGACAGATGTTTTTC
TRDV1,-,-,TRDJ4,CALGVLQFSRPLIF,TGTGCTCTTGGGGTGTTACAATTCTCCAGACCCCTTATCTTT
TRDV2,few,TRDD3,TRDJ1,CACDVLGDGSYTDKLIF,TGTGCCTGTGACGTACTGGGGGATGGTTCTTACACCGATAAACTCATCTTT
TRDV1,-,-,TRDJ1,CAIGVNSYGRDGGTETDKIIF,TGTGCTATTGGGGTGAATTCCTACGGTAGAGACGGGGGGACGGAAACCGATAAGATCATCTTT
TRDV2,few,TRDD3,TRDJ1,CACDTALGGYGTTDKLIF,TGTGCCTGTGACACCGCTCTGGGGGGATATGGAACCACCGATAAACTCATCTTT
TRDV2,few,TRDD3,TRDJ3,CACDTVLGESSWDTRQMFF,TGTGCCTGTGACACCGTACTGGGGGAGAGCTCCTGGGACACCCGACAGATGTTTTTC